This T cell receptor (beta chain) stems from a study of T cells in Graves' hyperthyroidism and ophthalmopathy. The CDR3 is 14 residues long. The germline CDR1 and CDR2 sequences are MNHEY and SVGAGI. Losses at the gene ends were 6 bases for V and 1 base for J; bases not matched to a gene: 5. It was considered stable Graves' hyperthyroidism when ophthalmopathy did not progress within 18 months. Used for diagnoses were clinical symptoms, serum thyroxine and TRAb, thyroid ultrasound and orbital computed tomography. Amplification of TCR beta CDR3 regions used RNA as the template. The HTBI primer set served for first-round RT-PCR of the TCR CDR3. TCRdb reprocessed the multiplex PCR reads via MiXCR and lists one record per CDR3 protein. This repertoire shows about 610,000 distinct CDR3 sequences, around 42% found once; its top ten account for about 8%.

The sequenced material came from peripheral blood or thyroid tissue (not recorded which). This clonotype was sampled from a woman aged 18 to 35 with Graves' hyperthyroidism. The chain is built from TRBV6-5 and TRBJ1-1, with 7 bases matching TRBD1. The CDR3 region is CASRPGGENTEAFF. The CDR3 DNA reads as TGTGCCAGCAGGCCAGGGGGAGAGAACACTGAAGCTTTCTTT.